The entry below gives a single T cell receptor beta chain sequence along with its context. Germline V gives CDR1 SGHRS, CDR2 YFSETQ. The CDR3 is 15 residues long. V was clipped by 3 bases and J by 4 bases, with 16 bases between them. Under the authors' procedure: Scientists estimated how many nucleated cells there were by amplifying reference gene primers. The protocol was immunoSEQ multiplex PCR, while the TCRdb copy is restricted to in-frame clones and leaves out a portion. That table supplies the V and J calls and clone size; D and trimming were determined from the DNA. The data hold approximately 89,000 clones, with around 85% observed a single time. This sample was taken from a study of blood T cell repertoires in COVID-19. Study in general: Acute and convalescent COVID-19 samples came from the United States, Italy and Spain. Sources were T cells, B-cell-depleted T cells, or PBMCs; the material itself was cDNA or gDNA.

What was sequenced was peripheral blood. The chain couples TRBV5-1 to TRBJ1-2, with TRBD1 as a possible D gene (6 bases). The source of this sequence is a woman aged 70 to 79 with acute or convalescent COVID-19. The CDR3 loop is CASSSQDSSIYGYTF. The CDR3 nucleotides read TGCGCCAGCAGCTCCCAGGACAGCTCCATCTATGGCTACACCTTC. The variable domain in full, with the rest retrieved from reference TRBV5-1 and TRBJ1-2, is KAGVTQTPRYLIKTRGQQVTLSCSPISGHRSVSWYQQTPGQGLQFLFEYFSETQRNKGNFPGRFSGRQFSNSRSEMNVSTLELGDSALYLCASSSQDSSIYGYTFGSGTRLTVV.